These 18 T cell receptor beta chains share one sample of origin, sequenced in a study of blood T cell repertoires in COVID-19. Using immunoSEQ multiplex PCR, the repertoire was profiled, and TCRdb retains in-frame clones only, with some absent. The data hold about 120,000 clones, with more than 60% observed a single time. The specimen sequenced was peripheral blood. The receptors shown here come from a man between 50 and 59 years old with acute or convalescent COVID-19.

In this sample, this clone turned up a few times. The gene calls are TRBV6-5 and TRBJ2-5; 8 nucleotides line up with TRBD2. With V trimmed by 5 bases and J by 6 bases, 5 bases remained unmatched. The CDR3 consists of 13 residues. Germline lookup yields CDR1 MNHEY and CDR2 SVGAGI. CDR3: CASSPGGEQTQYF. The CDR3 nucleotides read TGTGCCAGCAGTCCGGGGGGGGAACAGACCCAGTACTTC.

The CDR3 sequence: CASSVWPGGESYEQYF. Written as DNA, the CDR3 is TGCGCCAGCAGCGTATGGCCCGGAGGGGAGTCCTACGAGCAGTACTTC. The rearrangement links TRBV4-1 to TRBJ2-7, with D possibly TRBD2 on 6 matching bases. The CDR3 is 16 residues long. Between the trimmed V and J ends, which lost 5 bases and 1 base, there was a span of 18 bases. Germline V gives CDR1 MGHRA, CDR2 YSYEKL.

The rearrangement links TRBV4-1 to TRBJ2-3; 8 bases agree with TRBD2. There are 15 residues in the CDR3. Germline lookup yields CDR1 MGHRA and CDR2 YSYEKL. The J segment lost 8 bases and the V segment lost 0 bases, leaving 7 bases of the junction unmatched. The CDR3 sequence: CASSQEPGGAGTQYF. The CDR3 DNA sequence: TGCGCCAGCAGCCAAGAACCCGGGGGGGCAGGTACGCAGTATTTT.

This sequence joins TRBV5-1 and TRBJ2-7; the D gene is possibly TRBD1 (5 bases). This CDR3 has 14 amino acids. Trimming removed 0 bases at V and 2 bases at J, with 9 bases between. Germline V gives CDR1 SGHRS, CDR2 YFSETQ. CDR3 sequence reads: CASSLAQGAYEQYF. The CDR3, as DNA: TGCGCCAGCAGCTTGGCGCAGGGCGCCTACGAGCAGTACTTC.

The gene calls are TRBV6-4 and TRBJ1-1; 7 nucleotides agree with TRBD1. V lost 6 bases to trimming and J lost 2 bases; unmatched junction nucleotides: 3. This CDR3 spans 13 amino acids. Germline V gene data show CDR1 as MRHNA and CDR2 as SNTAGT. DNA of the CDR3: TGTGCCAGCAGCTGGGACAGCAACACTGAAGCTTTCTTT. It translates to CASSWDSNTEAFF.

This clone was detected only a few times. This chain's CDR3 is CASSEFRNTEAFF. CDR3 nucleotide sequence: TGTGCCAGCAGCGAATTTAGGAACACTGAAGCTTTCTTT. The rearrangement uses TRBV27 and TRBJ1-1; D is uncertain. Germline CDR1 is MNHEY and CDR2 is SMNVEV (reference sequence). The CDR3 has 13 amino acids. V was cut by 6 bases and J by 1 base, with 9 bases left in between.

This chain joins TRBV28 and TRBJ1-6; D remains ambiguous. The germline V gene encodes CDR1 MDHEN and CDR2 SYDVKM. V was shortened by 5 bases and J by 7 bases, with 24 bases between the two germline ends. The CDR3 length is 18 residues. CDR3 amino acids: CASSRRGFEIGLNSPLHF. CDR3 nucleotide sequence: TGTGCCAGCAGTCGACGGGGTTTTGAAATAGGATTGAATTCACCCCTCCACTTT. Filled out from reference TRBV28 and TRBJ1-6, the complete variable domain reads DVKVTQSSRYLVKRTGEKVFLECVQDMDHENMFWYRQDPGLGLRLIYFSYDVKMKEKGDIPEGYSVSREKKERFSLILESASTNQTSMYLCASSRRGFEIGLNSPLHFGNGTRLTVT.

This chain joins TRBV4-2 and TRBJ2-7, with TRBD1 matching 9 bases. Germline V lookup: CDR1 LGHNA, CDR2 YNFKEQ. V was clipped by 1 base and J by 5 bases; unmatched bases: 3. This CDR3 region has 14 residues. This CDR3 reads CASSQGTGVDEQYF. CDR3 coding DNA: TGTGCCAGCAGCCAAGGGACAGGGGTTGACGAGCAGTACTTC.

This rearrangement joins TRBV14 to TRBJ1-2; 7 bases line up with TRBD1. The CDR3 runs to 13 residues. V was pared by 1 base and J by 4 bases, with 0 bases of the junction left unmatched. The germline gives CDR1 SGHDN, CDR2 FVKESK. The CDR3 is CASSQGDSYGYTF. CDR3 bases: TGTGCCAGCAGCCAAGGGGACAGCTATGGCTACACCTTC.

The chain has TRBV18 and TRBJ2-6; D perhaps matches TRBD2 (5 bases). V was pared by 3 bases and J by 0 bases, with 15 bases between. Germline CDR1 and CDR2: KGHSH and LQKENI. CDR3 length equals 18 residues. CDR3 in DNA: TGTGCCAGCTCACCTGTTCTATCGGGGAGCTCTGGGGCCAACGTCCTGACTTTC. Translated, it gives CASSPVLSGSSGANVLTF. The variable domain in full, completed from reference TRBV18 and TRBJ2-6, reads NAGVMQNPRHLVRRRGQEARLRCSPMKGHSHVYWYRQLPEEGLKFMVYLQKENIIDESGMPKERFSAEFPKEGPSILRIQQVVRGDSAAYFCASSPVLSGSSGANVLTFGAGSRLTVL.

Remarks on this clone: Other DNA sequences in this sample translate to the same CDR3. The chain is built from TRBV5-6 and TRBJ1-1; D may be TRBD1 (6 bases). CDR3 length: 13 residues. V was cut by 4 bases and J by 0 bases, with 7 bases left in between. Germline CDR1 SGHDT, CDR2 YYEEEE. The CDR3 DNA follows: TGTGCCAGCAGCGGGACACTGAACACTGAAGCTTTCTTT. Amino acid sequence: CASSGTLNTEAFF.

The chain is built from TRBV7-8 and TRBJ1-6; a weak D match, TRBD1 (5 bases). Germline lookup yields CDR1 SGHVS and CDR2 FQNEAQ. Trimming took off 1 base at V and 7 bases at J, with 11 bases between the two ends. The CDR3 has 15 residues. The CDR3 DNA reads TGTGCCAGCAGCTTAGACAGGTTCAGGAATTCACCCCTCCACTTT. It yields the protein CASSLDRFRNSPLHF.

This clone has more than one count but fewer than ten. The genes are TRBV14 and TRBJ2-1; 10 bases are shared with TRBD2. The CDR3 is 15 amino acids. The junction had 7 bases not matched to a gene; V was cut back by 3 bases and J by 8 bases. CDR1 and CDR2 from the germline V gene are SGHDN and FVKESK. CDR3 sequence reads: CASSHQLAGSDEQFF. The CDR3 DNA reads TGTGCCAGCAGCCACCAACTAGCGGGAAGTGATGAGCAGTTCTTC.

V and J are TRBV7-8 and TRBJ1-5; D is undetermined. CDR3 length equals 14 residues. V gave up 4 bases and J gave up 6 bases, with 13 bases separating them. Per germline, CDR1 SGHVS and CDR2 FQNEAQ. CDR3 protein: CASSYGRLVQPQHF. The CDR3 coding sequence is TGTGCCAGCAGCTACGGTCGTCTGGTTCAGCCCCAGCATTTT.

CDR3 loop: CASSTPQGASTEAFF. The CDR3 DNA reads as TGTGCCAGTAGTACCCCACAGGGGGCGAGTACTGAAGCTTTCTTT. J is TRBJ1-1 and V is TRBV19; 9 bases map to TRBD1. Germline assignment: CDR1 LNHDA and CDR2 SQIVND (reference sequence). V shed 4 bases, J shed 5 bases, and the junction held 8 bases outside the gene matches. This CDR3 is built from 15 residues.

V is TRBV7-9 and J is TRBJ2-1; no firm D call. The germline V gene has CDR1 SEHNR and CDR2 FQNEAQ (reference sequence). This CDR3 has 15 residues. With 4 bases removed from V and 7 bases from J, the gap between germline ends came to 17 bases. CDR3 DNA sequence: TGTGCCAGCAGCTCCCTCCCAAGCGCCAGTAATGAGCAGTTCTTC. As protein: CASSSLPSASNEQFF.

V usage is TRBV27 and J usage is TRBJ2-7, with 10 bases fitting TRBD1. The CDR3 extends over 15 amino acids. Germline values: CDR1 MNHEY, CDR2 SMNVEV (reference sequence). The J segment lost 3 bases and the V segment lost 5 bases, leaving 7 bases of the junction unmatched. The CDR3 region is CASSRMGQGYYEQYF. In DNA, the CDR3 is TGTGCCAGCAGTAGAATGGGACAGGGGTACTACGAGCAGTACTTC.

The chain links TRBV18 to TRBJ1-2, with 7 bases that match TRBD1. Germline V gene data show CDR1 as KGHSH and CDR2 as LQKENI. The CDR3 length is 15 residues. J was trimmed by 8 bases and V by 3 bases; bases with no gene match: 12. The CDR3: CASSPRGQDIEGYTF. CDR3 in DNA: TGTGCCAGCTCACCTCGAGGACAGGACATAGAAGGCTACACCTTC.